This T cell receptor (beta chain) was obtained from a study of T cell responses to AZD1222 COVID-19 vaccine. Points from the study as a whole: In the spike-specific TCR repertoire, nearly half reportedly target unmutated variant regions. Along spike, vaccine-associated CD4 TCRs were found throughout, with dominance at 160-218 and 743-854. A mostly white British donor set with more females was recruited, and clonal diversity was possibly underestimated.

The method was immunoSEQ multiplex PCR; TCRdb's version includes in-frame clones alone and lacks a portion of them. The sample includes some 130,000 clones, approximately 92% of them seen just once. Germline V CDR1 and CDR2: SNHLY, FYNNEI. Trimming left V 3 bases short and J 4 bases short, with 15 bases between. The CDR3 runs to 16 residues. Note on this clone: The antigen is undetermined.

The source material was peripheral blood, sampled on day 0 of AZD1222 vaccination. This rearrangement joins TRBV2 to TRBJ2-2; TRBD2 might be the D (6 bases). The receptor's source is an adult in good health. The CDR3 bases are TGTGCCAGCAGTGACTATGGGGGGTTGCCCACCGGGGAGCTGTTTTTT. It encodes CASSDYGGLPTGELFF.